This T cell receptor beta chain was identified during a study of monozygotic twins with cystic fibrosis. Study outcomes and limitations: Co-twins had the most similar V usage for 13 of 16 pairs, J for 8.

Turning to this clone: The antigen remains unidentified.

This CDR3 has 15 amino acids. The assay was immunoSEQ multiplex PCR, and TCRdb's table has in-frame clones only and misses some. The sample yields 13,000 or so clones, approximately 92% seen once. This chain joins TRBV12-1 and TRBJ2-2; TRBD2, as called in the table, went unchecked against the DNA. TRBV12-1 is a recognized pseudogene. The TCR comes from a boy younger than 18 with cystic fibrosis. The sequencing input was blood. The CDR3 sequence is CASSFLAGGTGELFF. CDR3 coding DNA: TGTGCCAGCAGCTTTCTAGCGGGAGGTACCGGGGAGCTGTTTTTT.